The TCR beta chain described here comes from a study of T cells in Graves' hyperthyroidism and ophthalmopathy. Study context: The authors collected peripheral blood at initial diagnosis, before any treatment. Study results and caveats: Most clonotypes expanded in thyroid above 0.001 were likewise present in blood.

This clonotype was seen many times. Its antigen is unknown. Amplified TCR beta CDR3 regions derived from RNA transcripts. When the TCR CDR3 underwent first-round RT-PCR, the HTBI primer set was used. One entry per CDR3 protein results from TCRdb running MiXCR on the multiplex PCR reads. The profile shows about 420,000 distinct CDR3 sequences, roughly 13% of them singletons. Unmatched junction bases numbered 8, after V lost 5 bases and J lost 4 bases. In germline, CDR1 is MNHEY, CDR2 SMNVEV (reference sequence). The CDR3 is 17 amino acids. The material sequenced was blood. This TCR was sampled from a young woman with Graves' hyperthyroidism. This chain uses TRBV27 with TRBJ2-2, with 12 bases fitting TRBD2. Here the CDR3 DNA reads TGTGCCAGCAGTGCCAGAAGACTAGCGGGAGCCACCGGGGAGCTGTTTTTT. This translates into CASSARRLAGATGELFF.